A single sample is the source of the 22 T cell receptor beta chains below, sequenced in a study of T cells in Graves' hyperthyroidism and ophthalmopathy (dated by TCRdb to about 2019). The receptor library was made with multiplex PCR. Instrument on record: Illumina HiSeq 2000. TCR beta CDR3 regions were amplified from RNA transcripts. The first round of RT-PCR for the TCR CDR3 was performed with the HTBI primer set and the Qiagen OneStep RT-PCR kit. TCRdb trimmed the raw reads at Q25, called clones with MiXCR and kept productive beta chains. All rows with the same CDR3 protein become a single entry with the most common DNA and genes. In all, the sample holds roughly 200,000 distinct CDR3 sequences, and about a sixth of those were seen once. The top ten constitute approximately 56% of the sample. The material sequenced was blood. The origin of the receptors is a woman aged 50 to 60 with Graves' hyperthyroidism.

In its sample, this clonotype was seen many times. This chain joins TRBV24-1 and TRBJ2-5; tentatively, D is TRBD2 (5 bases). The CDR3 runs 14 residues. CDR1 and CDR2 from the germline V gene are KGHDR and SFDVKD. With 3 bases removed from V and 2 bases from J, the gap between germline ends came to 9 bases. DNA of the CDR3: TGTGCCACCAGTGATCCCGGGGTACAAGAGACCCAGTACTTC. As protein: CATSDPGVQETQYF.

This clonotype was detected many times. The chain joins TRBV20-1 to TRBJ2-3; 7 nucleotides agree with TRBD2. Germline V gene lookup returns CDR1 DFQATT and CDR2 SNEGSKA (reference sequence). The CDR3 has 15 amino acids. V gave up 3 bases and J gave up 3 bases; unmatched junction bases: 9. The CDR3 loop reads CSASMLVRETDTQYF. The CDR3 nucleotides read TGCAGTGCTAGTATGTTGGTGCGGGAGACAGATACGCAGTATTTT.

The chain joins TRBV7-3 to TRBJ2-5; 10 positions match TRBD2. Per the germline V gene, CDR1 is SGHTA and CDR2 is FQGTGA. J lost 5 bases, V lost 2 bases, and 8 bases had no gene match. The CDR3 runs to 16 residues. CDR3 loop: CASSLSSSGSRETQYF. Here the CDR3 DNA reads TGTGCCAGCAGCTTATCTTCTAGCGGGAGTAGGGAGACCCAGTACTTC.

This clonotype was seen a few times. This sequence joins TRBV7-9 and TRBJ1-6; D remains ambiguous. Trimming took 1 base from V and 11 from J, leaving 9 bases between them. This CDR3 spans 13 amino acids. Germline V gene lookup returns CDR1 SEHNR and CDR2 FQNEAQ (reference sequence). CDR3 DNA: TGTGCCAGCAGCTTAGGCGACGGTGCACCCCTCCACTTT. It specifies CASSLGDGAPLHF.

This clonotype was counted ten times or more. DNA for the CDR3: TGTGCCAGCAGTATTGTGGCTAAAGAGACCCAGTACTTC. This translates into CASSIVAKETQYF. The chain joins TRBV6-1 to TRBJ2-5; D gene uncertain. CDR1 and CDR2 from the germline V gene are MNHNS and SASEGT. The CDR3 runs 13 residues. Trimming cost V 5 bases and J 3 bases, with 10 bases left between them.

This chain uses TRBV9 with TRBJ1-2; 10 bases map to TRBD1. CDR1 and CDR2 (germline): SGDLS, YYNGEE. The junction had 15 bases not matched to a gene; V was cut back by 6 bases and J by 4 bases. CDR3 length: 17 amino acids. The CDR3 region has the DNA TGTGCCAGCAACAGACCGGGACAGGGGCCCTCCGGCTATGGCTACACCTTC. The encoded protein is CASNRPGQGPSGYGYTF.

This clonotype was seen repeatedly, ten times or more. The DNA for the CDR3 is TGTGCCAGCAGTGTTGGCTTTATTTACGAGCAGTACTTC. Encoded protein: CASSVGFIYEQYF. The V and J genes are TRBV6-1 and TRBJ2-7, with D unresolved. Germline lookup yields CDR1 MNHNS and CDR2 SASEGT. Trimming shortened V by 4 bases and J by 4 bases, and 11 bases separated the two germline ends. This CDR3 contains 13 residues.

This clonotype has at least ten counts. The V call is TRBV6-1, the J call TRBJ2-7, with 10 bases aligning to TRBD2. V shed 7 bases and J 3 bases; nucleotides not matched to a gene: 9. CDR1 MNHNS and CDR2 SASEGT come from the germline V gene. The CDR3 runs 15 residues. The CDR3 sequence: CASKLIAGGVYEQYF. The CDR3 DNA sequence: TGTGCCAGCAAGTTAATAGCGGGAGGAGTCTACGAGCAGTACTTC.

This clonotype was recorded once. This may arise from a read error, as a much more abundant clone is one base away. The V gene is TRBV3-1, the J gene TRBJ2-7, with 8 bases aligning to TRBD2. Germline-derived CDR1 and CDR2 are LGHDT and YNNKEL (reference sequence). V lost 3 bases to trimming and J lost 4 bases; unmatched junction nucleotides: 2. The CDR3 sequence is 13 residues long. The CDR3 loop reads CASSQSGRYEQYF. CDR3 nucleotide sequence: TGTGCCAGCAGCCAGAGCGGGAGATACGAGCAGTACTTC.

In this sample, this clonotype turned up many times. This chain uses TRBV29-1 with TRBJ2-7; TRBD2 is a possible D gene (5 bases). The V end lost 3 bases, the J end lost 2 bases, and 11 bases lay between the germline ends. This CDR3 region has 13 residues. Germline values: CDR1 SQVTM, CDR2 ANQGSEA. In DNA form, the CDR3 reads TGCAGCGTTGAGGTTAGCGCTACCTACGAGCAGTACTTC. This gives the protein CSVEVSATYEQYF.

There are many counts of this clonotype. V gene TRBV10-3 combines with J gene TRBJ2-1; 9 bases fit TRBD2. Germline loops: CDR1 ENHRY, CDR2 SYGVKD. The CDR3 is 16 residues long. J gave up 9 bases and V 2 bases, and 11 bases lay outside the gene matches. The CDR3 DNA is TGTGCCATCAGTGAGAAGGTGGCGGATAGCGGGGGTGAGCAGTTCTTC. Amino acids: CAISEKVADSGGEQFF.

This clonotype came up many times. The rearrangement joins TRBV20-1 to TRBJ2-1; 8 bases fit TRBD2. Germline V CDR1 and CDR2: DFQATT, SNEGSKA (reference sequence). This CDR3 is built from 12 residues. Trimming removed 6 bases from V and 6 bases from J; junction bases left unmatched: 4. The DNA for the CDR3 is TGCAGTGCCTCCGGGACTAGCAATGAGCAGTTCTTC. Amino acids: CSASGTSNEQFF.

Ten or more counts support this clonotype. The chain carries TRBV12-3 or TRBV12-4 and TRBJ2-5; 13 nucleotides line up with TRBD2. Trimming took 6 bases from V and 4 from J; bases not matched to a gene: 8. The CDR3 is 16 amino acids. In DNA form, the CDR3 reads TGTGCCAGCAGGTCAAGACTAGCGGGAGGAGCAGAGACCCAGTACTTC. Its protein is CASRSRLAGGAETQYF.

This clonotype was detected a few times. The rearrangement joins TRBV7-3 to TRBJ1-2; 9 bases agree with TRBD1. From germline, CDR1 is SGHTA and CDR2 FQGTGA. The CDR3 sequence is 15 residues long. V lost 5 bases, J lost 3 bases, and 7 bases stayed unmatched. CDR3 protein: CASSPGTGTYYGYTF. For the CDR3, the DNA is TGTGCCAGCAGCCCAGGGACAGGGACTTACTATGGCTACACCTTC.

This clonotype was counted at least ten times. The chain has TRBV11-3 and TRBJ1-6; 7 positions match TRBD1. CDR3 length: 14 residues. V lost 3 bases, J lost 7 bases, and 3 bases stayed unmatched. Germline CDR1 is SGHNT and CDR2 is YENEEA. The DNA for the CDR3 is TGTGCCAGCAGCTTTAACAGGGGCAATTCACCCCTCCACTTT. This codes for CASSFNRGNSPLHF.

Comment on this clonotype: This sequence may be a read error, since a much larger clone differs from it by one base. This chain links TRBV30 with TRBJ2-1, with D perhaps TRBD2 (6 bases). The CDR3 is made up of 16 amino acids. Germline CDR1 is GTSNPN and CDR2 is SVGIG (reference sequence). This chain's CDR3 is CAGSVLNSGSYNEQFF. The CDR3 DNA follows: TGTGCCGGGAGTGTCCTCAATAGCGGCTCCTACAATGAGCAGTTCTTC.

This clonotype was detected ten times or more. This chain joins TRBV6-1 and TRBJ2-3; possibly TRBD2 for D (5 bases). Germline-derived CDR1 and CDR2 are MNHNS and SASEGT. CDR3 size: 15 residues. The ends were cut back, 5 bases at V and 0 bases at J, with 12 bases in the middle. The CDR3 reads CASSHEAASTDTQYF. The CDR3 DNA follows: TGTGCCAGCAGTCACGAAGCGGCTAGCACAGATACGCAGTATTTT.

The table lists this clonotype with many counts. This chain joins TRBV27 and TRBJ1-1, with D perhaps matching TRBD1 (6 bases). The CDR3 is 12 residues long. Germline CDR1 MNHEY, CDR2 SMNVEV (reference sequence). Deletions cut 6 bases from V and 8 bases from J, with 13 bases between. The CDR3 bases are TGTGCCAGCAGCAATTACAGGGCCGAAGCTTTCTTT. This gives the protein CASSNYRAEAFF.

This clonotype was seen repeatedly, ten times or more. The gene calls are TRBV30 and TRBJ1-1; no clear D. Trimming took 8 bases from V and 2 from J, leaving 12 bases between them. Germline CDR1 GTSNPN, CDR2 SVGIG (reference sequence). This CDR3 spans 12 amino acids. CDR3 bases: TGTGCCCGAAAGGAGAGTAACACTGAAGCTTTCTTT. It codes for CARKESNTEAFF.

This chain uses TRBV19 with TRBJ2-5, with D uncertain. V was trimmed by 9 bases and J by 1 base, leaving 21 bases between them. This CDR3 is 16 amino acids long. Per germline, CDR1 LNHDA and CDR2 SQIVND (reference sequence). The CDR3 region has the DNA TGTGCCAGCCCTGGGGTCGGCAAGTATGCCCAAGAGACCCAGTACTTC. It codes for CASPGVGKYAQETQYF.

This clonotype was observed at least ten times. This rearrangement joins TRBV15 to TRBJ2-7; D call uncertain. This CDR3 contains 18 residues. V lost 2 bases and J 0 bases, leaving 20 bases between the germline ends. The germline V gene encodes CDR1 LNHNV and CDR2 YYDKDF (reference sequence). CDR3: CATSRSRPRLLSSYEQYF. In DNA, the CDR3 is TGTGCCACCAGCAGATCGAGGCCTCGACTCTTGAGCTCCTACGAGCAGTACTTC.

Regarding this clonotype: A much larger clone sits a single nucleotide away, making a read error possible. The chain couples TRBV5-1 to TRBJ2-6, with 7 bases identical to TRBD2. This CDR3 has 15 amino acids. The V gene end was trimmed by 10 bases and the J gene end by 0 bases; junction bases not matched to a gene: 7. Germline V gene sequence: CDR1 SGHRS, CDR2 YFSETQ. DNA for the CDR3: TGCGCCTGCGGCTCGGGGGGCTCTGGGGCCAACGTCCTGACTTTC. It is translated as CACGSGGSGANVLTF. Full variable domain (outside the CDR3, taken from reference TRBV5-1 and TRBJ2-6): KAGVTQTPRYLIKTRGQQVTLSCSPISGHRSVSWYQQTPGQGLQFLFEYFSETQRNKGNFPGRFSGRQFSNSRSEMNVSTLELGDSALYLCACGSGGSGANVLTFGAGSRLTVL.